The T cell receptor (beta chain) under discussion was sequenced for a study of blood T cell repertoires in COVID-19. Study-wide background: Donors in the United States, Italy and Spain gave samples during acute or convalescent COVID-19. PBMCs, B-cell-depleted T cells, or T cells were the source of the cDNA or gDNA that made up the material.

The germline CDR1 and CDR2 sequences are LGHDT and YNNKEL (reference sequence). CDR3 size: 16 residues. V lost 1 base to trimming and J lost 2 bases; unmatched junction nucleotides: 5. Original handling: Amplified reference gene primers provided the basis for estimating nucleated cell counts. Clones were read by immunoSEQ multiplex PCR, and TCRdb kept only the in-frame ones, dropping some. The DNA gave D and trimming, while V, J and clone size come from that table. Seen here are roughly 120,000 clones, around 79% observed once, and the top ten hold 16%. The sequenced sample was peripheral blood. This chain connects TRBV3-1 (or the pseudogene TRBV3-2) to TRBJ2-3; TRBD2 agrees at 8 bases. The sequence came from a woman aged 80 or over with active or convalescent COVID-19. The CDR3 reads CASSQVDSGTTDTQYF. The CDR3 nucleotides read TGTGCCAGCAGCCAAGTCGATAGCGGGACCACAGATACGCAGTATTTT.